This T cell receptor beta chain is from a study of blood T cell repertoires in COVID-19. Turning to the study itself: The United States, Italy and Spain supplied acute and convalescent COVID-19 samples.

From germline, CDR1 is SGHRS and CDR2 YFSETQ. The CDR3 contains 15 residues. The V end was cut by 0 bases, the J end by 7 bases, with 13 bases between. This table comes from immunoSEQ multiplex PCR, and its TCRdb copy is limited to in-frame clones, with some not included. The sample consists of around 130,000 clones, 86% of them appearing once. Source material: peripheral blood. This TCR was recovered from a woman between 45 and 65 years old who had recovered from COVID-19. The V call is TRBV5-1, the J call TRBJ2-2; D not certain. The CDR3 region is CASSLVYQSGGELFF. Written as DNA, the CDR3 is TGCGCCAGCAGCTTGGTATACCAGTCGGGCGGGGAGCTGTTTTTT.